The next 4 T cell receptor beta chains were all read from a single sample in a study of regulatory T cells in long-lasting Graves disease. Arm-PCR of CDR3 regions with iRepertoire HTBI primers generated TCR beta libraries. TCRdb reprocessed the multiplex PCR reads via MiXCR and lists one record per CDR3 protein. The profile shows just over 600,000 distinct CDR3 sequences, roughly 15% of them singletons. Time point meaning: newly diagnosed GD, antithyroid drugs for less than 3 months. Extracted RNA from PBMCs served as the source of the TCR library. The same data also contributed to another study, on T cells in Graves' hyperthyroidism and ophthalmopathy.

Sequencing was performed on peripheral blood mononuclear cells (PBMCs), taken at new diagnosis, from a patient treated with antithyroid drugs. These receptors all come from a woman under 40 with Graves disease.

This sequence joins TRBV9 and TRBJ2-4; D unresolved. Germline V CDR1 and CDR2: SGDLS, YYNGEE. CDR3 length: 12 residues. Trimming took off 4 bases at V and 8 bases at J, with 10 bases between the two ends. The CDR3 reads CASSSAPDIQYF. CDR3 DNA: TGTGCCAGCAGCTCCGCCCCGGACATTCAGTACTTC.

The J gene is TRBJ2-1, the V gene TRBV30, with D uncertain. CDR1 is GTSNPN, CDR2 SVGIG, per germline (reference sequence). The V end was cut by 5 bases, the J end by 3 bases, with 14 bases between. The CDR3 runs 14 residues. The CDR3 is CAWDKPNIYNEQFF. As DNA, the CDR3 is TGTGCCTGGGATAAGCCGAATATCTACAATGAGCAGTTCTTC.

In its sample, this clonotype was seen many times. The rearrangement links TRBV20-1 to TRBJ2-7; no reliable D call. The CDR3 consists of 10 residues. V was trimmed by 3 bases and J by 4 bases, leaving 4 bases between them. The germline V gene encodes CDR1 DFQATT and CDR2 SNEGSKA (reference sequence). Here the CDR3 DNA reads TGCAGTGCTAGGCAATACGAGCAGTACTTC. This codes for CSARQYEQYF.

This clonotype was observed many times. The chain has TRBV2 and TRBJ1-2; D is unclear. V was shortened by 7 bases and J by 6 bases, with 18 bases between the two germline ends. This CDR3 spans 14 amino acids. Per the germline V gene, CDR1 is SNHLY and CDR2 is FYNNEI. The CDR3 protein is CASNRFAGNNGYTF. In nucleotides, the CDR3 is TGTGCCAGCAATCGGTTTGCGGGGAATAATGGCTACACCTTC.